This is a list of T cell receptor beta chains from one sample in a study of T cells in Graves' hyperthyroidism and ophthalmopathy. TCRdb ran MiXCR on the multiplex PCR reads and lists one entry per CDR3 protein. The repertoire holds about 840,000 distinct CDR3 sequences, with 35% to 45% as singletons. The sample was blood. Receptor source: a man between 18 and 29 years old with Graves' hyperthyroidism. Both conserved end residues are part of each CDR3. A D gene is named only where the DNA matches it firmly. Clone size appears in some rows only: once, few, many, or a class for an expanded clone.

CDR3 protein: CASSLIANTGELFF; CDR3 DNA: TGCGCCAGCAGCTTGATCGCGAACACCGGGGAGCTGTTTTTT; D gene: .; clone size: few; J gene: TRBJ2-2; V gene: TRBV5-1
CDR3 protein: CASSYIQGSGTEAFF; CDR3 DNA: TGCGCCAGCAGCTACATACAGGGCTCGGGCACTGAAGCTTTCTTT; D gene: .; clone size: .; J gene: TRBJ1-1; V gene: TRBV7-9
CDR3 protein: CASSLGQGIYQPQHF; CDR3 DNA: TGTGCCAGCAGCTTAGGACAGGGGATCTATCAGCCCCAGCATTTT; D gene: TRBD1; clone size: few; J gene: TRBJ1-5; V gene: TRBV7-2
CDR3 protein: CASSLVTGGHGELFF; CDR3 DNA: TGTGCCAGCAGCTTAGTCACAGGGGGCCACGGGGAGCTGTTTTTT; D gene: TRBD1; clone size: .; J gene: TRBJ2-2; V gene: TRBV7-6
CDR3 protein: CASSYGTGHSPLHF; CDR3 DNA: TGTGCCAGCAGTTACGGGACAGGGCACTCACCCCTCCACTTT; D gene: TRBD1; clone size: many; J gene: TRBJ1-6; V gene: TRBV6-5
CDR3 protein: CASSQRGVSQPQHF; CDR3 DNA: TGTGCCAGCAGCCAACGGGGAGTTAGTCAGCCCCAGCATTTT; D gene: .; clone size: .; J gene: TRBJ1-5; V gene: TRBV7-8
CDR3 protein: CSVTGGSEKLFF; CDR3 DNA: TGCAGCGTCACAGGGGGCAGTGAAAAACTGTTTTTT; D gene: TRBD1; clone size: many; J gene: TRBJ1-4; V gene: TRBV29-1
CDR3 protein: CASSRGLAGYF; CDR3 DNA: TGTGCCAGCAGCCGGGGACTAGCGGGCTACTTC; D gene: TRBD2; clone size: .; J gene: TRBJ2-5; V gene: TRBV7-8
CDR3 protein: CSARDWTGGIDEQYF; CDR3 DNA: TGCAGTGCTAGAGATTGGACAGGGGGCATAGACGAGCAGTACTTC; D gene: TRBD1; clone size: once; J gene: TRBJ2-7; V gene: TRBV20-1
CDR3 protein: CASSQDMRTEAFF; CDR3 DNA: TGCGCCAGCAGCCAAGACATGAGGACTGAAGCTTTCTTT; D gene: .; clone size: .; J gene: TRBJ1-1; V gene: TRBV4-3
CDR3 protein: CSARRFGTRPYEQYF; CDR3 DNA: TGCAGTGCTAGACGATTCGGGACTAGACCCTACGAGCAGTACTTC; D gene: TRBD2; clone size: .; J gene: TRBJ2-7; V gene: TRBV20-1
CDR3 protein: CASSPLTTTGELFF; CDR3 DNA: TGCGCCAGCAGCCCCCTGACCACGACCGGGGAGCTGTTTTTT; D gene: .; clone size: .; J gene: TRBJ2-2; V gene: TRBV5-1
CDR3 protein: CASSQVEQETQYF; CDR3 DNA: TGCGCCAGCAGCCAAGTGGAACAAGAGACCCAGTACTTC; D gene: .; clone size: .; J gene: TRBJ2-5; V gene: TRBV4-1
CDR3 protein: CASLSSYGYTF; CDR3 DNA: TGTGCCAGCCTCAGCTCCTATGGCTACACCTTC; D gene: .; clone size: many; J gene: TRBJ1-2; V gene: TRBV2
CDR3 protein: CSAVLGDGNTEAFF; CDR3 DNA: TGCAGTGCAGTGCTTGGGGACGGGAACACTGAAGCTTTCTTT; D gene: .; clone size: .; J gene: TRBJ1-1; V gene: TRBV20-1
CDR3 protein: CASSLGARSKQETQYF; CDR3 DNA: TGTGCCAGCAGCTTAGGTGCGCGGTCAAAGCAAGAGACCCAGTACTTC; D gene: .; clone size: many; J gene: TRBJ2-5; V gene: TRBV7-3
CDR3 protein: CASSSKDHEQYF; CDR3 DNA: TGTGCCAGCAGCTCAAAAGACCACGAGCAGTACTTC; D gene: .; clone size: .; J gene: TRBJ2-7; V gene: TRBV7-8
CDR3 protein: CASSGGEVGANVLTF; CDR3 DNA: TGTGCCAGCAGCGGGGGGGAAGTGGGGGCCAACGTCCTGACTTTC; D gene: TRBD2; clone size: few; J gene: TRBJ2-6; V gene: TRBV7-9
CDR3 protein: CSVSVNTEAFF; CDR3 DNA: TGCAGCGTTTCCGTGAACACTGAAGCTTTCTTT; D gene: .; clone size: many; J gene: TRBJ1-1; V gene: TRBV29-1
CDR3 protein: CATSERGNQPQHF; CDR3 DNA: TGTGCCACCAGTGAAAGAGGCAATCAGCCCCAGCATTTT; D gene: .; clone size: many; J gene: TRBJ1-5; V gene: TRBV24-1
CDR3 protein: CASSQDTRGLDTIYF; CDR3 DNA: TGCGCCAGCAGCCAAGATACGAGGGGGCTGGACACCATATATTTT; D gene: TRBD1; clone size: few; J gene: TRBJ1-3; V gene: TRBV4-3
CDR3 protein: CASSFPQGYSTEAFF; CDR3 DNA: TGTGCCAGTAGTTTTCCACAGGGTTACAGCACTGAAGCTTTCTTT; D gene: .; clone size: few; J gene: TRBJ1-1; V gene: TRBV19
CDR3 protein: CASSQTGAVNTEAFF; CDR3 DNA: TGTGCCAGCAGCCAAACCGGGGCGGTGAACACTGAAGCTTTCTTT; D gene: .; clone size: .; J gene: TRBJ1-1; V gene: TRBV14
CDR3 protein: CASSTKAGRGYEQYF; CDR3 DNA: TGTGCCAGTAGTACAAAGGCGGGCAGGGGCTACGAGCAGTACTTC; D gene: .; clone size: .; J gene: TRBJ2-7; V gene: TRBV19
CDR3 protein: CASSAHSGSNQPQHF; CDR3 DNA: TGTGCCAGCAGCGCCCACAGCGGGAGCAATCAGCCCCAGCATTTT; D gene: .; clone size: .; J gene: TRBJ1-5; V gene: TRBV7-3
CDR3 protein: CATSDLEESGANVLTF; CDR3 DNA: TGTGCCACCAGTGATTTGGAGGAGTCTGGGGCCAACGTCCTGACTTTC; D gene: .; clone size: many; J gene: TRBJ2-6; V gene: TRBV24-1
CDR3 protein: CASSPQGTNTEAFF; CDR3 DNA: TGTGCCAGCAGCCCCCAGGGGACGAACACTGAAGCTTTCTTT; D gene: .; clone size: many; J gene: TRBJ1-1; V gene: TRBV5-1
CDR3 protein: CASSPQKGRWNF; CDR3 DNA: TGTGCCAGCAGCCCCCAGAAAGGCAGATGGAACTTC; D gene: .; clone size: few; J gene: TRBJ2-5; V gene: TRBV11-2
CDR3 protein: CASSQDVPTAYGYTF; CDR3 DNA: TGCGCCAGCAGCCAAGATGTCCCAACAGCCTATGGCTACACCTTC; D gene: .; clone size: .; J gene: TRBJ1-2; V gene: TRBV4-1
CDR3 protein: CASSLASSAGGKETQYF; CDR3 DNA: TGTGCCAGCAGCTTAGCATCTTCCGCGGGGGGAAAAGAGACCCAGTACTTC; D gene: TRBD2; clone size: few; J gene: TRBJ2-5; V gene: TRBV7-2
CDR3 protein: CASSLTNDEDSGNTIYF; CDR3 DNA: TGTGCCAGCAGCTTGACCAACGATGAAGACTCTGGAAACACCATATATTTT; D gene: .; clone size: .; J gene: TRBJ1-3; V gene: TRBV7-9
CDR3 protein: CATRPGQGDYYSGNTIYF; CDR3 DNA: TGCGCCACGAGACCGGGACAGGGGGATTACTACTCTGGAAACACCATATATTTT; D gene: TRBD1; clone size: many; J gene: TRBJ1-3; V gene: TRBV10-2
CDR3 protein: CASSGTGGSEQYF; CDR3 DNA: TGTGCCAGCAGTGGGACAGGGGGCAGCGAGCAGTACTTC; D gene: TRBD1; clone size: few; J gene: TRBJ2-7; V gene: TRBV2
CDR3 protein: CASSPGTMANGQYF; CDR3 DNA: TGTGCCAGCAGTCCCGGGACTATGGCTAACGGGCAGTACTTC; D gene: TRBD2; clone size: .; J gene: TRBJ2-7; V gene: TRBV7-2
CDR3 protein: CSARELGRAPYEQYF; CDR3 DNA: TGCAGTGCTAGAGAGTTAGGGCGGGCGCCCTACGAGCAGTACTTC; D gene: .; clone size: .; J gene: TRBJ2-7; V gene: TRBV20-1
CDR3 protein: CASSPSYSPQHF; CDR3 DNA: TGTGCCAGCAGTCCCAGTTACAGTCCCCAGCATTTT; D gene: .; clone size: few; J gene: TRBJ1-5; V gene: TRBV6-1
CDR3 protein: CASSRDRMVPKGTEAFF; CDR3 DNA: TGTGCCAGCAGCCGGGACCGAATGGTTCCAAAGGGCACTGAAGCTTTCTTT; D gene: .; clone size: .; J gene: TRBJ1-1; V gene: TRBV5-6
CDR3 protein: CASSLGERPSEQYF; CDR3 DNA: TGTGCCAGCAGCTTAGGGGAGAGGCCGTCCGAGCAGTACTTC; D gene: .; clone size: .; J gene: TRBJ2-7; V gene: TRBV7-6
CDR3 protein: CASSLPENEAFF; CDR3 DNA: TGTGCCAGCAGCTTACCCGAAAATGAAGCTTTCTTT; D gene: .; clone size: many; J gene: TRBJ1-1; V gene: TRBV7-9
CDR3 protein: CASSPWTSGTSYEQYF; CDR3 DNA: TGTGCCAGCAGCCCCTGGACTAGCGGGACGTCCTACGAGCAGTACTTC; D gene: TRBD2; clone size: many; J gene: TRBJ2-7; V gene: TRBV7-2
CDR3 protein: CASKAFSGNTIYF; CDR3 DNA: TGTGCCAGCAAAGCATTCTCTGGAAACACCATATATTTT; D gene: .; clone size: .; J gene: TRBJ1-3; V gene: TRBV6-5
CDR3 protein: CASSIGGIGNTEAFF; CDR3 DNA: TGTGCCAGTAGTATAGGAGGGATCGGGAACACTGAAGCTTTCTTT; D gene: .; clone size: few; J gene: TRBJ1-1; V gene: TRBV19
CDR3 protein: CASSYSIPGLGAEAFF; CDR3 DNA: TGTGCCAGCAGTTACTCGATCCCAGGGTTGGGTGCTGAAGCTTTCTTT; D gene: .; clone size: .; J gene: TRBJ1-1; V gene: TRBV6-1
CDR3 protein: CASRPTSTDTQYF; CDR3 DNA: TGTGCCAGCAGGCCCACTAGCACAGATACGCAGTATTTT; D gene: .; clone size: .; J gene: TRBJ2-3; V gene: TRBV11-2
CDR3 protein: CSFPGEQYF; CDR3 DNA: TGCAGTTTTCCGGGGGAGCAGTACTTC; D gene: .; clone size: .; J gene: TRBJ2-7; V gene: TRBV29-1
CDR3 protein: CASSVAADQETQYF; CDR3 DNA: TGTGCCAGCAGCGTGGCAGCGGACCAAGAGACCCAGTACTTC; D gene: .; clone size: few; J gene: TRBJ2-5; V gene: TRBV5-4
CDR3 protein: CANSPGTGFYEQYF; CDR3 DNA: TGTGCCAACAGCCCAGGGACAGGGTTTTACGAGCAGTACTTC; D gene: TRBD1; clone size: .; J gene: TRBJ2-7; V gene: TRBV7-6